This TCR beta chain was obtained from a study of shared clonotypes between healthy human individuals. Study overall: CD4 naive cells filled three plates per donor, CD4 memory three, CD8 naive two and CD8 memory one. Findings and caveats of the study: Naive subsets generally exceeded memory subsets in estimated richness. Rarefaction showed sorted-subset sequencing was incomplete despite large depth.

The study separated CD4+ cells into CD45RA+ naive and CD45RA-negative memory subsets. The length of the CDR3 is 14 residues. Germline V gives CDR1 SGHTA, CDR2 FQGNSA. Trimming took 3 bases from V and 6 from J; bases not matched to a gene: 6. Sequencing used immunoSEQ multiplex PCR; TCRdb keeps in-frame clones, though not all of them. The sample contains some 1 million clones, roughly 70% of which appear only once. As for this clone: Its antigen is currently unknown.

V usage is TRBV7-2 and J usage is TRBJ1-2, with TRBD1 identical over 8 bases. Input material: memory CD4+ T cells sorted from blood. The subset was: CD45RA-negative fraction. The receptor was derived from a man aged 18 to 35 in good health. In DNA, the CDR3 is TGTGCCAGCAGCTTCGGACAGGGAACGAATGGCTACACCTTC. Protein: CASSFGQGTNGYTF.